This record looks at one TCR beta chain sequence and its context. Antigen specificity is unknown. Primers: 60 Vbeta forward and 13 Jbeta reverse. Assay: immunoSEQ multiplex PCR; the TCRdb copy retains only in-frame clones and omits some. Of 150,000 to 200,000 clones in the sample, 55% to 70% were seen once. This entry comes from a study of cytomegalovirus exposure and HLA in healthy donors. Findings and caveats of the study: Associated with HLA alleles at 0.05 false discovery rate in a later analysis were over 15,000 TCR beta sequences. As a later analysis revealed, the rate of TCR association differed by HLA locus, with DRB1 most and HLA-C fewest.

Germline assignment: CDR1 LNHDA and CDR2 SQIVND (reference sequence). The ends were cut back, 5 bases at V and 0 bases at J, with 7 bases in the middle. This CDR3 comprises 13 residues. Sequenced sample: PBMCs. The source of this sequence is a woman aged 40 to 50 in good health and CMV-seropositive. The chain carries TRBV19 and TRBJ1-2; D call uncertain. The CDR3 is CASSADSNYGYTF. The CDR3 nucleotides are TGTGCCAGTAGTGCGGACTCTAACTATGGCTACACCTTC.